This T cell receptor (beta chain) was recorded in a study of blood T cell repertoires in COVID-19. On the study more broadly: Material from acute and convalescent COVID-19 was sourced from the United States, Italy and Spain. Nucleic acid was either cDNA or gDNA, and it came from T cells, B-cell-depleted T cells, or PBMCs.

The trim removed 0 bases at V and 3 bases at J, leaving 8 bases unmatched. This CDR3 contains 17 residues. CDR1 and CDR2 from the germline V gene are LGHDT and YNNKEL (reference sequence). Per the original data handling: Scientists estimated how many nucleated cells there were by amplifying reference gene primers. Clones were read by immunoSEQ multiplex PCR, and TCRdb kept only the in-frame ones, dropping some. That table gives V, J and clone size, and the DNA gave D and trimming. This table has 50,000 or so clones, 75% to 85% appearing once. The chain links TRBV3-1 (or the pseudogene TRBV3-2) to TRBJ1-2, with 9 bases identical to TRBD1. Sample: peripheral blood. The TCR sequence derives from a man aged 40-50 years with acute or convalescent COVID-19. CDR3 region: CASSQEGDREEDYGYTF. For the CDR3, the DNA is TGTGCCAGCAGCCAAGAAGGGGACAGGGAAGAGGACTATGGCTACACCTTC.